Below, 19 T cell receptor beta chains from the same sample are listed, as sequenced in a study of CD8 T cells in Susac syndrome. Roughly 0.45 to 1 ug RNA was reverse transcribed with random hexamers. TCRdb independently ran MiXCR on the immunoSEQ multiplex PCR reads; one entry per CDR3 protein. The profile shows roughly 100,000 distinct CDR3 sequences, approximately 96% of them singletons. What was sequenced was CD8+ T cells from PBMCs. The receptors here all came from a human donor with Susac syndrome.

The J gene is TRBJ2-7, the V gene TRBV23-1, with D possibly being TRBD1 (6 bases). TRBV23-1 is known as an ORF, though its function is uncertain. There are 16 residues in the CDR3. Trimming took off 7 bases at V and 3 bases at J, with 22 bases between the two ends. CDR3 coding DNA: TGCGCCAGCACGTTTTCTCTGGGACATGGGCGCTACGAGCAGTACTTC. This codes for CASTFSLGHGRYEQYF.

The CDR3 sequence: CASSPRPVFQETQYF. The DNA for the CDR3 is TGTGCCAGCAGCCCTCGGCCGGTATTTCAAGAGACCCAGTACTTC. The J gene is TRBJ2-5, the V gene TRBV9; D is undetermined. Deletions cut 4 bases from V and 2 bases from J, with 15 bases between. Germline V gene lookup returns CDR1 SGDLS and CDR2 YYNGEE. CDR3 length: 15 residues. Combining the CDR3 with reference TRBV9 and TRBJ2-5 gives the whole variable domain DSGVTQTPKHLITATGQRVTLRCSPRSGDLSVYWYQQSLDQGLQFLIQYYNGEERAKGNILERFSAQQFPDLHSELNLSSLELGDSALYFCASSPRPVFQETQYFGPGTRLLVL.

The table lists this clonotype with a count of one. The chain carries TRBV20-1 and TRBJ1-2; D gene ambiguous. V lost 2 bases and J lost 1, with 20 bases in between. This CDR3 is built from 17 residues. In germline, CDR1 is DFQATT, CDR2 SNEGSKA (reference sequence). CDR3 in amino acids: CSARRDHTLSLNYGYTF. The CDR3 coding sequence is TGCAGTGCTAGAAGAGATCACACTCTCTCTCTTAACTATGGCTACACCTTC.

This clonotype came up once. The chain uses TRBV20-1 and TRBJ2-7; 12 positions match TRBD2. The CDR3 has 19 residues. Germline V gene sequence: CDR1 DFQATT, CDR2 SNEGSKA (reference sequence). V was clipped by 0 bases and J by 1 base; unmatched bases: 13. The CDR3 bases are TGCAGTGCTAGAGATATGCTAGCGGGGGGGGGAGCTACATCCTACGAGCAGTACTTC. Translation gives CSARDMLAGGGATSYEQYF.

The CDR3 protein is CASSASGTVSINEKLFF. DNA of the CDR3: TGTGCCAGCAGCGCGTCCGGGACAGTCTCGATTAATGAAAAACTGTTTTTT. The chain has TRBV12-3 or TRBV12-4 and TRBJ1-4; the match to TRBD1 covers 7 bases. V lost 6 bases, J lost 4 bases, and 14 bases stayed unmatched. The CDR3 sequence is 17 residues long.

The V call is TRBV20-1, the J call TRBJ2-7; possible D gene TRBD2, 5 bases. The V gene lost 3 bases and the J gene lost 3 bases, with 21 bases spanning the gap. The length of the CDR3 is 16 residues. Germline V gives CDR1 DFQATT, CDR2 SNEGSKA (reference sequence). CDR3 DNA: TGCAGTGCTAGCCTAACCGGCGCTAGCAGGAACTACGAGCAGTACTTC. Protein product: CSASLTGASRNYEQYF.

The V call is TRBV15, the J call TRBJ2-5; maybe TRBD2 (7 bases). Germline assignment: CDR1 LNHNV and CDR2 YYDKDF (reference sequence). The CDR3 is 14 amino acids. The V end lost 6 bases, the J end lost 5 bases, and 16 bases lay between the germline ends. The CDR3 sequence: CATRGGDYRETQYF. The CDR3 nucleotides are TGTGCCACCAGAGGGGGGGACTATCGGGAGACCCAGTACTTC.

V is TRBV18 and J is TRBJ2-1; 11 bases map to TRBD1. CDR3 length: 16 residues. After removal of 4 bases from V and 2 bases from J, the junction contained 4 bases not matched to a gene. Germline assignment: CDR1 KGHSH and CDR2 LQKENI. CDR3 sequence (DNA): TGTGCCAGCTCACGCGGACAGGGGGCTACCTACAATGAGCAGTTCTTC. Residues: CASSRGQGATYNEQFF.

The chain links TRBV4-1 to TRBJ2-7, with TRBD1 as a possible D gene (6 bases). The germline V and J ends were trimmed by 4 bases and 7 bases, with 20 bases remaining between them. The CDR3 runs to 15 residues. From germline, CDR1 is MGHRA and CDR2 YSYEKL. The CDR3 DNA sequence: TGCGCCAGCAGCCTCCGGGACACCGGTTTGGGGGAGCAGTACTTC. The encoded protein is CASSLRDTGLGEQYF.

This clonotype is a singleton in its sample. The chain combines TRBV6-5 with TRBJ1-6; 8 nucleotides line up with TRBD1. Trimming removed 3 bases from V and 10 bases from J; junction bases left unmatched: 8. This CDR3 is 15 amino acids long. CDR1 and CDR2 (germline): MNHEY, SVGAGI. CDR3 nucleotide sequence: TGTGCCAGCAGTTATTCAGGACAGGGCTTATCACCCCTCCACTTT. This encodes CASSYSGQGLSPLHF.

This clonotype has just one count. The chain couples TRBV19 to TRBJ2-1; TRBD1 matches 9 bases. Trimming removed 3 bases from V and 0 bases from J; junction bases left unmatched: 3. The germline gives CDR1 LNHDA, CDR2 SQIVND (reference sequence). This CDR3 contains 16 residues. CDR3 region: CASSISQGASYNEQFF. For the CDR3, the DNA is TGTGCCAGTAGTATCTCACAGGGGGCCTCCTACAATGAGCAGTTCTTC.

The chain joins TRBV5-1 to TRBJ2-1, with D possibly being TRBD1 (6 bases). Germline V gives CDR1 SGHRS, CDR2 YFSETQ. Trimming left V 5 bases short and J 5 bases short, with 14 bases between. CDR3 length: 14 amino acids. CDR3 DNA sequence: TGCGCCAGCAGTTCAGGGGTTGGTGACAATGAGCAGTTCTTC. Amino acids: CASSSGVGDNEQFF.

The rearrangement joins TRBV30 to TRBJ2-4, with TRBD1 as a possible D gene (5 bases). Trimming stripped 0 bases from V and 7 bases from J, with 10 bases between. Germline values: CDR1 GTSNPN, CDR2 SVGIG (reference sequence). The CDR3 extends over 13 amino acids. CDR3 loop: CAWSVKGPNIQYF. CDR3 bases: TGTGCCTGGAGTGTGAAGGGGCCGAACATTCAGTACTTC.

This sequence joins TRBV27 and TRBJ1-2, with D tentatively TRBD1 (5 bases). Germline assignment: CDR1 MNHEY and CDR2 SMNVEV (reference sequence). Trimming removed 5 bases at V and 4 bases at J, with 20 bases between. CDR3 length: 16 residues. The CDR3 region has the DNA TGTGCCAGCAGTGTGACTGGGAGGGGTCCCCCCTATGGCTACACCTTC. It specifies CASSVTGRGPPYGYTF.

The rearrangement joins TRBV9 to TRBJ2-2, with 7 bases identical to TRBD1. Germline V gene data show CDR1 as SGDLS and CDR2 as YYNGEE. V was clipped by 4 bases and J by 7 bases; unmatched bases: 7. The CDR3 spans 14 residues. In nucleotides, the CDR3 is TGTGCCAGCAGCCCCACAGGGGAAGACGGGGAGCTGTTTTTT. Translating gives CASSPTGEDGELFF.

This chain joins TRBV20-1 and TRBJ1-5; no reliable D call. V was pared by 4 bases and J by 0 bases, with 19 bases between. Germline CDR1 is DFQATT and CDR2 is SNEGSKA (reference sequence). CDR3 length equals 17 residues. CDR3 coding DNA: TGCAGTGCTACCCTCAGGATGGCACAGCATAGCAATCAGCCCCAGCATTTT. Translated: CSATLRMAQHSNQPQHF.

The chain employs TRBV5-1 and TRBJ2-4, with unresolved D. Germline CDR1 is SGHRS and CDR2 is YFSETQ. Trimming took off 1 base at V and 8 bases at J, with 10 bases between the two ends. The CDR3 extends over 13 amino acids. This chain's CDR3 is CASSLNSRDIQYF. The DNA for the CDR3 is TGCGCCAGCAGCTTGAATAGTAGGGACATTCAGTACTTC.

The J gene is TRBJ1-6, the V gene TRBV15; unclear D gene. The V gene's germline CDR1 is LNHNV and CDR2 YYDKDF (reference sequence). Trimming stripped 3 bases from V and 7 bases from J, with 22 bases between. The length of the CDR3 is 18 residues. CDR3 bases: TGTGCCACCAGCAGGGAGTGGCCAGGACCACCAACCAATTCACCCCTCCACTTT. Translating gives CATSREWPGPPTNSPLHF. The full variable domain, with the rest looked up from reference TRBV15 and TRBJ1-6, is DAMVIQNPRYQVTQFGKPVTLSCSQTLNHNVMYWYQQKSSQAPKLLFHYYDKDFNNEADTPDNFQSRRPNTSFCFLDIRSPGLGDTAMYLCATSREWPGPPTNSPLHFGNGTRLTVT.

The V and J genes are TRBV27 and TRBJ1-1; TRBD1 is a possible D gene (5 bases). The CDR3 extends over 13 amino acids. The germline V gene has CDR1 MNHEY and CDR2 SMNVEV (reference sequence). The V end lost 8 bases, the J end lost 4 bases, and 14 bases lay between the germline ends. CDR3 sequence (DNA): TGTGCCAGCCGGGGGGGTTTCACCACTGAAGCTTTCTTT. Translation: CASRGGFTTEAFF.